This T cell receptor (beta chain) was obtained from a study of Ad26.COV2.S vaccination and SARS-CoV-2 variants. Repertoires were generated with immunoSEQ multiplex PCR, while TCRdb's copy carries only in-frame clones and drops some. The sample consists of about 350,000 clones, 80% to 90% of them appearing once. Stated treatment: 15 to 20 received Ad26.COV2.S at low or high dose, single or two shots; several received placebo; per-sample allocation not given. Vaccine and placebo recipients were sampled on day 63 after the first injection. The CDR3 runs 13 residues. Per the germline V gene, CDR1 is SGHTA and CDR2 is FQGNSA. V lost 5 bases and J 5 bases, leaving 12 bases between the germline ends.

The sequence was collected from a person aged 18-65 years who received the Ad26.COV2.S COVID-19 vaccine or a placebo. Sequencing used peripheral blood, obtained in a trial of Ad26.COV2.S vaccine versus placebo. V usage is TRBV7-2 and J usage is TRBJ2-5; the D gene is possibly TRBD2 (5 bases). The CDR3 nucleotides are TGTGCCAGCAGCGGTAGCGTGGTGGAGACCCAGTACTTC. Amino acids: CASSGSVVETQYF.